The 19 T cell receptor beta chains given below trace back to one sample, sequenced in a study of shared clonotypes between healthy human individuals (dated by TCRdb to 2020 to 2021). Receptor libraries were prepared by the immunoSEQ multiplex PCR assay. TCRdb limited this immuneACCESS table to in-frame rearrangements with V and J called. A share of clones is missing; checked studies link under half to unresolved V genes, and the rest is unexplained. The sample table lists millions of clones, 90% to 95% of them with a count of one. The ten largest clones take up 0.1% to 0.15% of the sample. What was sequenced was naive CD4+ T cells sorted from blood. The cell subset or site label corresponds to: CD45RA+ positively selected. These receptors were obtained from a man younger than 35 in good health.

This chain's CDR3 is CASSQYGQAANYGYTF. The CDR3 DNA reads as TGTGCCAGCAGTCAATACGGACAGGCAGCTAACTATGGCTACACCTTC. The V call is TRBV27, the J call TRBJ1-2; 7 bases align to TRBD1. J lost 0 bases, V lost 5 bases, and 9 bases had no gene match. The CDR3 sequence is 16 residues long. The germline V gene has CDR1 MNHEY and CDR2 SMNVEV (reference sequence).

The chain's CDR3 is CAWSVAGYLSTDTQYF. CDR3 bases: TGTGCCTGGAGTGTAGCAGGGTATTTGAGCACAGATACGCAGTATTTT. V usage is TRBV30 and J usage is TRBJ2-3; TRBD1 is a possible D gene (5 bases). Germline CDR1 reads GTSNPN; CDR2 reads SVGIG (reference sequence). The V end was cut by 0 bases, the J end by 0 bases, with 13 bases between. This CDR3 is 16 amino acids long.

V is TRBV10-3 and J is TRBJ1-5; 8 bases are shared with TRBD1. Germline CDR1 reads ENHRY; CDR2 reads SYGVKD. J was trimmed by 2 bases and V by 5 bases; bases with no gene match: 11. CDR3 length equals 17 residues. The CDR3 here is CAISLGQGSTGNQPQHF. The CDR3 DNA reads TGTGCCATCAGTCTAGGACAGGGCAGCACGGGCAATCAGCCCCAGCATTTT.

The chain carries TRBV5-1 and TRBJ2-5; D is unclear. The CDR3 is 14 amino acids. Trimming left V 4 bases short and J 2 bases short, with 12 bases between. Per the germline V gene, CDR1 is SGHRS and CDR2 is YFSETQ. This CDR3 reads CASSAGPAQETQYF. The CDR3 nucleotides are TGCGCCAGCAGCGCCGGACCAGCACAAGAGACCCAGTACTTC.

The V gene is TRBV5-6, the J gene TRBJ1-3; D is uncertain. Trimming removed 1 base at V and 2 bases at J, with 10 bases between. CDR1 SGHDT and CDR2 YYEEEE come from the germline V gene. This CDR3 contains 15 residues. The chain's CDR3 is CASSLPSGPGNTIYF. The DNA of the CDR3 is TGTGCCAGCAGCTTGCCCTCGGGCCCTGGAAACACCATATATTTT.

The V call is TRBV7-2, the J call TRBJ1-6; tentative D call: TRBD1 (6 bases). The CDR3 has 15 residues. The V gene's germline CDR1 is SGHTA and CDR2 FQGNSA. Trimming removed 2 bases from V and 10 bases from J, with 15 bases in between. The CDR3 here is CASSLIPPGASPLHF. CDR3 nucleotide sequence: TGTGCCAGCAGCTTAATCCCCCCAGGGGCCTCACCCCTCCACTTT.

This clone has just one count. This CDR3 reads CASSLETGELYGYTF. CDR3 sequence (DNA): TGTGCCAGCAGCTTGGAAACAGGGGAACTGTATGGCTACACCTTC. The rearrangement uses TRBV5-4 and TRBJ1-2, with 7 bases matching TRBD1. The CDR3 loop spans 15 amino acids. After removal of 0 bases from V and 5 bases from J, the junction contained 7 bases not matched to a gene. Germline V CDR1 and CDR2: SGHNT, YYREEE (reference sequence).

This clone showed up just once. Other DNA sequences within the sample encode an identical CDR3. This sequence joins TRBV5-1 and TRBJ1-4, with D maybe TRBD1 (6 bases). Per germline, CDR1 SGHRS and CDR2 YFSETQ. The CDR3 length is 14 residues. The V end lost 3 bases, the J end lost 7 bases, and 13 bases lay between the germline ends. The CDR3 here is CASSSTGGVEKLFF. CDR3 in DNA: TGCGCCAGCAGCTCGACAGGAGGAGTTGAAAAACTGTTTTTT.

CDR3: CASSFYGPYNEQFF. CDR3 nucleotide sequence: TGTGCCAGCAGCTTTTACGGGCCTTACAATGAGCAGTTCTTC. This rearrangement joins TRBV11-2 to TRBJ2-1, with D unresolved. The germline V and J ends were trimmed by 3 bases and 4 bases, with 10 bases remaining between them. The CDR3 totals 14 residues. Per germline, CDR1 SGHAT and CDR2 FQNNGV. The full variable domain, its missing parts supplied by reference TRBV11-2 and TRBJ2-1, is EAGVAQSPRYKIIEKRQSVAFWCNPISGHATLYWYQQILGQGPKLLIQFQNNGVVDDSQLPKDRFSAERLKGVDSTLKIQPAKLEDSAVYLCASSFYGPYNEQFFGPGTRLTVL.

The chain couples TRBV7-2 to TRBJ2-5; D may be TRBD2 (6 bases). Germline values: CDR1 SGHTA, CDR2 FQGNSA. V was pared by 2 bases and J by 7 bases, with 11 bases between. The CDR3 totals 13 residues. The CDR3 DNA reads TGTGCCAGCAGCTTAACTAGCTTAGCGACCCAGTACTTC. Amino acid sequence: CASSLTSLATQYF.

The gene calls are TRBV2 and TRBJ1-4; the D is unclear. The CDR3 has 14 residues. V was shortened by 6 bases and J by 0 bases, with 8 bases between the two germline ends. Germline lookup yields CDR1 SNHLY and CDR2 FYNNEI. This chain's CDR3 is CASRQQSTNEKLFF. CDR3 nucleotides: TGTGCCAGCAGGCAGCAGTCAACTAATGAAAAACTGTTTTTT.

The chain employs TRBV10-2 and TRBJ1-2, with 10 bases that match TRBD1. The trim removed 7 bases at V and 7 bases at J, leaving 9 bases unmatched. The CDR3 extends over 14 amino acids. CDR1 WSHSY and CDR2 SAAADI come from the germline V gene. CDR3 amino acids: CASTRQGAWRGYTF. CDR3 coding DNA: TGCGCCAGCACCAGACAGGGGGCTTGGCGTGGCTACACCTTC.

V and J are TRBV18 and TRBJ1-6; D is unclear. This CDR3 has 14 amino acids. Germline V gene data show CDR1 as KGHSH and CDR2 as LQKENI. Trimming left V 3 bases short and J 8 bases short, with 11 bases between. This CDR3 is CASSPMDPDSPLHF. The DNA for the CDR3 is TGTGCCAGCTCACCCATGGACCCGGATTCACCCCTCCACTTT.

The chain combines TRBV7-6 with TRBJ2-3; D is possibly TRBD2 (5 bases). Germline-derived CDR1 and CDR2 are SGHVS and FNYEAQ. This CDR3 is built from 14 residues. V gave up 0 bases and J gave up 9 bases, with 13 bases separating them. CDR3 coding DNA: TGTGCCAGCAGCTTAGCGTCAGAAGCGGAGACGCAGTATTTT. Its translation: CASSLASEAETQYF.

A single count supports this clone. The sample has other DNA sequences that encode this CDR3 too. This chain connects TRBV18 to TRBJ1-5; D gene unclear. The CDR3 runs 12 residues. Germline V gene sequence: CDR1 KGHSH, CDR2 LQKENI. The ends were cut back, 3 bases at V and 3 bases at J, with 3 bases in the middle. The CDR3 loop is CASSPYNQPQHF. CDR3 DNA: TGTGCCAGCTCACCTTACAATCAGCCCCAGCATTTT.

The CDR3 here is CASSLEVGLNTEAFF. In DNA, the CDR3 is TGTGCCAGCAGCTTAGAGGTAGGATTGAACACTGAAGCTTTCTTT. The chain has TRBV7-2 and TRBJ1-1; D ambiguous. The CDR3 covers 15 residues. Germline CDR1 is SGHTA and CDR2 is FQGNSA. V gave up 1 base and J gave up 0 bases, with 9 bases separating them.

The chain is built from TRBV9 and TRBJ2-3; D is ambiguous. In germline, CDR1 is SGDLS, CDR2 YYNGEE. There are 12 residues in the CDR3. V was trimmed by 1 base and J by 4 bases, leaving 4 bases between them. CDR3 bases: TGTGCCAGCAGCGTAAACGCAGATACGCAGTATTTT. Encoded protein: CASSVNADTQYF.

As DNA, the CDR3 is TGCGCCAGCAGTAGAACCGGGACGTCTCCCTACGAGCAGTACTTC. Protein sequence: CASSRTGTSPYEQYF. The V and J genes are TRBV5-1 and TRBJ2-7; D possibly matches TRBD1 or TRBD2 (5 bases each). Germline loops: CDR1 SGHRS, CDR2 YFSETQ. Trimming removed 5 bases at V and 2 bases at J, with 17 bases between. This CDR3 has 15 amino acids.

In its sample, this clone was seen once. The CDR3, as DNA: TGCGCCAGCAGCCAAGACGCGACAGGATCCGTTCCCTACAATGAGCAGTTCTTC. The encoded protein is CASSQDATGSVPYNEQFF. The gene calls are TRBV4-1 and TRBJ2-1; D might be TRBD1 (6 bases). CDR3 length equals 18 residues. Germline V gene sequence: CDR1 MGHRA, CDR2 YSYEKL. V lost 0 bases and J lost 2, with 17 bases in between.